These 21 T cell receptor beta chains originate from one sample sequenced in a study of T-cell reconstitution after alpha-beta-depleted transplantation in children. A library of TCRbeta sequences, prepared with unique molecular identifiers, was generated. MiXCR, run by TCRdb on the PCR reads, gives a single entry per CDR3 protein. The data contain 450,000 to 550,000 distinct CDR3 sequences, about an eighth of them singletons. The source was PBMCs, mostly from graft donor cells, collected 180 days after TCRalphabeta/CD19-depleted stem cell transplant. The origin of the receptors is a female patient aged 2-9 years who had a stem cell transplant for aplastic anemia, so the T cells may come from the graft donor.

V and J are TRBV3-1 and TRBJ1-1; D uncertain. The length of the CDR3 is 14 residues. Germline assignment: CDR1 LGHDT and CDR2 YNNKEL (reference sequence). The germline V and J ends were trimmed by 3 bases and 6 bases, with 14 bases remaining between them. The CDR3, as DNA: TGTGCCAGCAGCCACCGTGGCCTTGGCGCTGAAGCTTTCTTT. Protein product: CASSHRGLGAEAFF.

This rearrangement joins TRBV9 to TRBJ2-1; 8 positions agree with TRBD2. The J segment lost 7 bases and the V segment lost 0 bases, leaving 12 bases of the junction unmatched. Germline values: CDR1 SGDLS, CDR2 YYNGEE. This CDR3 region has 17 residues. CDR3 bases: TGTGCCAGCAGCGTAGTCTTCGGGCGGGAGGATCCTAATGAGCAGTTCTTC. Translated: CASSVVFGREDPNEQFF.

This clonotype was counted many times. V and J are TRBV12-5 and TRBJ2-7; D may be TRBD2 (6 bases). The CDR3 length is 12 residues. V shed 5 bases and J shed 7 bases, with 12 bases lying between them. Germline V gene data show CDR1 as LGHNT and CDR2 as FRNRAP. The CDR3 DNA reads as TGTGCTAGTGGTATTGGCGCGGGAGAGCAGTACGTC. As protein: CASGIGAGEQYV.

The chain has TRBV20-1 and TRBJ2-1, with a tentative D call TRBD2 (5 bases). Trimming shortened V by 0 bases and J by 9 bases, and 18 bases separated the two germline ends. The CDR3 has 15 residues. Germline loops: CDR1 DFQATT, CDR2 SNEGSKA (reference sequence). CDR3 bases: TGCAGTGCTAGAGAGTTACTAGTTAGGCCTCCTGAGCAGTTCTTC. Its translation: CSARELLVRPPEQFF.

This clonotype was picked up many times. The rearrangement joins TRBV4-3 to TRBJ2-1; TRBD2 matches 8 bases. J was trimmed by 6 bases and V by 3 bases; bases with no gene match: 10. CDR3 length: 16 amino acids. From germline, CDR1 is LGHNA and CDR2 YSLEER. As DNA, the CDR3 is TGCGCCAGCAGCCAGACCGGGACTAGACGAGGCAATGAGCAGTTCTTC. Amino acids: CASSQTGTRRGNEQFF.

This sequence joins TRBV29-1 and TRBJ2-7, with TRBD1 as a possible D gene (6 bases). V lost 6 bases and J lost 0, with 15 bases in between. The CDR3 totals 14 residues. Germline values: CDR1 SQVTM, CDR2 ANQGSEA. This CDR3 is CSVGVTGSSYEQYF. The CDR3 DNA follows: TGCAGCGTGGGGGTCACAGGGAGCTCCTACGAGCAGTACTTC.

This clonotype was recorded only once. The chain couples TRBV20-1 to TRBJ2-5; no reliable D call. Germline V CDR1 and CDR2: DFQATT, SNEGSKA (reference sequence). The CDR3 length is 10 residues. The V end was cut by 7 bases, the J end by 4 bases, with 7 bases between. The CDR3 reads CSVPVETQYF. The CDR3 region has the DNA TGCAGTGTACCCGTAGAGACCCAGTACTTC.

This clonotype was seen a few times. V usage is TRBV19 and J usage is TRBJ1-1; D remains ambiguous. CDR1 LNHDA and CDR2 SQIVND come from the germline V gene (reference sequence). V lost 3 bases and J lost 3, with 14 bases in between. The CDR3 totals 15 residues. CDR3 region: CASSILYRKHTEAFF. The CDR3 DNA sequence: TGTGCCAGTAGTATCCTTTACAGAAAGCACACTGAAGCTTTCTTT.

This clonotype was counted only a few times. The chain joins TRBV27 to TRBJ2-7; tentatively, D is TRBD2 (5 bases). Germline CDR1 reads MNHEY; CDR2 reads SMNVEV (reference sequence). Trimming shortened V by 5 bases and J by 2 bases, and 22 bases separated the two germline ends. The CDR3 runs 17 residues. The CDR3 spells CASSPPYGGSQTYEQYF. CDR3 sequence (DNA): TGTGCCAGCAGTCCCCCGTATGGCGGGTCCCAAACCTACGAGCAGTACTTC.

The genes are TRBV7-2 and TRBJ1-5; D is possibly TRBD1 (6 bases). V lost 2 bases to trimming and J lost 5 bases, with 10 bases between them. CDR3 size: 14 residues. Germline V CDR1 and CDR2: SGHTA, FQGNSA. The CDR3 DNA follows: TGTGCCAGCAGCTTACGGGGGGCCCATCAGCCCCAGCATTTT. Protein product: CASSLRGAHQPQHF.

The CDR3 DNA sequence: TGTGCCAGCAGTGCTAGCTCTCGTGAGCAGTTCTTC. It encodes CASSASSREQFF. The chain joins TRBV28 to TRBJ2-1, with D possibly TRBD2 on 5 matching bases. CDR1 and CDR2 from the germline V gene are MDHEN and SYDVKM. Trimming took off 5 bases at V and 9 bases at J, with 11 bases between the two ends. The CDR3 spans 12 residues.

In its sample, this clonotype was seen a few times. The V gene is TRBV7-2, the J gene TRBJ2-5; TRBD1 is a possible D gene (5 bases). The V gene lost 0 bases and the J gene lost 4 bases, with 18 bases spanning the gap. The CDR3 has 17 residues. CDR1 is SGHTA, CDR2 FQGNSA, per germline. CDR3 DNA sequence: TGTGCCAGCAGCTTAGCGCTCTACAGCCGAAGGGGAGAGACCCAGTACTTC. Its translation is CASSLALYSRRGETQYF.

The CDR3 spells CASSFIVDRLFNEQFF. In DNA, the CDR3 is TGTGCCAGCAGTTTTATAGTGGACAGGTTGTTCAATGAGCAGTTCTTC. The chain uses TRBV7-9 and TRBJ2-1, with 7 bases fitting TRBD1. The CDR3 length is 16 residues. The germline V gene has CDR1 SEHNR and CDR2 FQNEAQ (reference sequence). The J segment lost 6 bases and the V segment lost 6 bases, leaving 14 bases of the junction unmatched.

The chain carries TRBV11-2 and TRBJ2-5; D uncertain. The V and J ends lost 1 base and 6 bases respectively, with 12 bases between them. Germline loops: CDR1 SGHAT, CDR2 FQNNGV. The CDR3 is made up of 14 amino acids. Here the CDR3 DNA reads TGTGCCAGCAGCTTAGCCCCTGGCGGCCAGACCCAGTACTTC. The encoded protein is CASSLAPGGQTQYF.

This clonotype appeared a few times. CDR3 nucleotides: TGTGCCAGCAGCCCCGGGACTAGGTCCTACGAGCAGTACTTC. It yields the protein CASSPGTRSYEQYF. The chain employs TRBV6-1 and TRBJ2-7; 8 nucleotides align to TRBD2. Germline V CDR1 and CDR2: MNHNS, SASEGT. This CDR3 has 14 residues. Germline trimming cut 6 bases from V and 1 base from J; bases unmatched to any gene: 5.

This clonotype appeared many times. The gene calls are TRBV29-1 and TRBJ2-1; D is unclear. CDR1 is SQVTM and CDR2 is ANQGSEA in the germline V gene. Trimming took off 3 bases at V and 0 bases at J, with 6 bases between the two ends. CDR3 length: 13 amino acids. This chain's CDR3 is CSVESSSYNEQFF. The DNA of the CDR3 is TGCAGCGTTGAGTCTAGCTCCTACAATGAGCAGTTCTTC.

The V and J genes are TRBV7-6 and TRBJ2-1; 7 bases match TRBD2. Trimming took 1 base from V and 7 from J; bases not matched to a gene: 10. Looked up from germline, CDR1 is SGHVS and CDR2 is FNYEAQ. The CDR3 sequence is 16 residues long. CDR3 region: CASSLGRGTTRNEQFF. The CDR3 DNA follows: TGTGCCAGCAGCTTAGGGCGGGGGACGACCAGGAATGAGCAGTTCTTC.

This clonotype came up a few times. The genes are TRBV7-2 and TRBJ1-5; 8 positions match TRBD1. V gave up 2 bases and J gave up 5 bases; unmatched junction bases: 5. From germline, CDR1 is SGHTA and CDR2 FQGNSA. The CDR3 is 15 residues long. In nucleotides, the CDR3 is TGTGCCAGCAGCTTAAGAGGACAGGGTTATCAGCCCCAGCATTTT. It specifies CASSLRGQGYQPQHF.

There are many counts of this clonotype. This chain connects TRBV20-1 to TRBJ2-4, with unresolved D. Trimming removed 4 bases from V and 1 base from J, with 14 bases in between. Germline V gene lookup returns CDR1 DFQATT and CDR2 SNEGSKA (reference sequence). CDR3 length: 15 amino acids. The chain's CDR3 is CSAIQILVAKNIQYF. CDR3 nucleotides: TGCAGTGCTATTCAGATTCTCGTTGCCAAAAACATTCAGTACTTC.

The rearrangement links TRBV5-6 to TRBJ2-2; 10 bases are a match to TRBD2. Germline trimming cut 6 bases from V and 3 bases from J; bases unmatched to any gene: 5. The CDR3 consists of 15 residues. Germline assignment: CDR1 SGHDT and CDR2 YYEEEE. CDR3 amino acids: CASISGGADTGELFF. The CDR3 bases are TGTGCCAGCATCAGCGGGGGGGCGGACACCGGGGAGCTGTTTTTT. Combining the CDR3 with reference TRBV5-6 and TRBJ2-2 gives the whole variable domain DAGVTQSPTHLIKTRGQQVTLRCSPKSGHDTVSWYQQALGQGPQFIFQYYEEEERQRGNFPDRFSGHQFPNYSSELNVNALLLGDSALYLCASISGGADTGELFFGEGSRLTVL.

The V gene is TRBV12-3 or TRBV12-4, the J gene TRBJ2-7, with 9 bases that match TRBD2. The CDR3 has 14 residues. The J segment lost 7 bases and the V segment lost 5 bases, leaving 9 bases of the junction unmatched. CDR3 nucleotide sequence: TGTGCCAGCAGTCCAATAGCGGGAGCAGGAGAGCAGTACGTC. Its translation is CASSPIAGAGEQYV.